What follows are 30 T cell receptor beta chains derived from one specimen sequenced in a study of shared clonotypes between healthy human individuals. Sequenced by immunoSEQ multiplex PCR; TCRdb stores in-frame clones only, minus some. The data contain over 2 million clones, about 90% of them singletons. Material for sequencing was naive CD4+ T cells from PBMCs. Subset specified: CD45RA+ positively selected. The receptors originated from a man in his late teens or twenties in good health. Some clones in this sample may be carry-over from other donors' samples.

This sequence joins TRBV14 and TRBJ2-1, with D uncertain. This CDR3 region has 13 residues. V was pared by 4 bases and J by 12 bases, with 16 bases between. Germline CDR1 reads SGHDN; CDR2 reads FVKESK. In DNA form, the CDR3 reads TGTGCCAGCAGCCCTCTGTTATCCCCAGGGCAGTTCTTC. As protein: CASSPLLSPGQFF. Based on the CDR3 plus reference TRBV14 and TRBJ2-1, the full variable domain is EAGVTQFPSHSVIEKGQTVTLRCDPISGHDNLYWYRRVMGKEIKFLLHFVKESKQDESGMPNNRFLAERTGGTYSTLKVQPAELEDSGVYFCASSPLLSPGQFFGPGTRLTVL.

The V call is TRBV5-4, the J call TRBJ2-3; 8 bases fit TRBD2. The junction had 12 bases not matched to a gene; V was cut back by 5 bases and J by 1 base. CDR1 and CDR2 (germline): SGHNT, YYREEE (reference sequence). The CDR3 consists of 17 residues. The CDR3 sequence: CASSPPTSGYGTDTQYF. CDR3 nucleotide sequence: TGTGCCAGCAGTCCTCCTACTAGCGGTTATGGCACAGATACGCAGTATTTT.

A note on this clone: Different DNA sequences within this sample yield the same CDR3. In DNA, the CDR3 is TGTGCCAGCAGCTTGAGGGGTAACTATGGCTACACCTTC. Amino acid sequence: CASSLRGNYGYTF. The chain recombines TRBV7-3 with TRBJ1-2; D might be TRBD1 (5 bases). CDR1 is SGHTA, CDR2 FQGTGA, per germline. The CDR3 runs 13 residues. V lost 3 bases and J 1 base, leaving 6 bases between the germline ends.

The rearrangement joins TRBV27 to TRBJ2-2; D uncertain. Germline V lookup: CDR1 MNHEY, CDR2 SMNVEV (reference sequence). The CDR3 covers 15 residues. Trimming removed 6 bases at V and 1 base at J, with 12 bases between. This CDR3 reads CASRGETQNTGELFF. As DNA, the CDR3 is TGTGCCAGCAGGGGCGAGACTCAGAACACCGGGGAGCTGTTTTTT.

The J gene is TRBJ2-3, the V gene TRBV5-8, with 7 bases fitting TRBD1. The CDR3 has 16 amino acids. V shed 4 bases, J shed 0 bases, and the junction held 8 bases outside the gene matches. Germline V CDR1 and CDR2: SGHTS, YDEGEE. The CDR3 sequence is CASSRRQGASTDTQYF. The DNA of the CDR3 is TGTGCCAGCAGCAGACGACAGGGAGCTAGCACAGATACGCAGTATTTT.

The chain joins TRBV6-4 to TRBJ2-1, with 9 bases aligning to TRBD1. After removal of 6 bases from V and 7 bases from J, the junction contained 4 bases not matched to a gene. The CDR3 consists of 13 residues. The germline gives CDR1 MRHNA, CDR2 SNTAGT. CDR3 bases: TGTGCCAGCAGCGACAGGGGGGTAAATGAGCAGTTCTTC. Translated, it gives CASSDRGVNEQFF.

V and J are TRBV5-4 and TRBJ2-5, with 9 nucleotides matching TRBD2. Germline CDR1 SGHNT, CDR2 YYREEE (reference sequence). The V segment lost 4 bases and the J segment 5 bases; nucleotides outside the gene matches: 12. The CDR3 covers 16 residues. CDR3 bases: TGTGCCAGCAGCCCGGGCGGATCGCGGGGGGGCGAGACCCAGTACTTC. Amino acid sequence: CASSPGGSRGGETQYF. Full variable domain (missing parts from reference TRBV5-4 and TRBJ2-5): ETGVTQSPTHLIKTRGQQVTLRCSSQSGHNTVSWYQQALGQGPQFIFQYYREEENGRGNFPPRFSGLQFPNYSSELNVNALELDDSALYLCASSPGGSRGGETQYFGPGTRLLVL.

This chain links TRBV28 with TRBJ1-1, with unresolved D. The ends were cut back, 1 base at V and 0 bases at J, with 9 bases in the middle. The CDR3 contains 15 residues. Per germline, CDR1 MDHEN and CDR2 SYDVKM. CDR3 DNA: TGTGCCAGCAGTTTATTGACACTCATGAACACTGAAGCTTTCTTT. It yields the protein CASSLLTLMNTEAFF.

This clone occurred once. The rearrangement uses TRBV7-9 and TRBJ2-1; no clear D gene. Trimming pared 5 bases from V and 3 bases from J, leaving 14 bases between. The CDR3 sequence is 15 residues long. In germline, CDR1 is SEHNR, CDR2 FQNEAQ (reference sequence). The CDR3 bases are TGTGCCAGCAGCCGTACTCCTGGCAGCTACAATGAGCAGTTCTTC. It yields the protein CASSRTPGSYNEQFF.

The V and J genes are TRBV7-9 and TRBJ2-1, with D maybe TRBD2 (5 bases). CDR3 size: 13 residues. CDR1 SEHNR and CDR2 FQNEAQ come from the germline V gene (reference sequence). Trimming removed 1 base from V and 10 bases from J, with 11 bases in between. The CDR3 region has the DNA TGTGCCAGCAGCTTAGGGGAGCGCCTCGAGCAGTTCTTC. Protein sequence: CASSLGERLEQFF.

V and J are TRBV19 and TRBJ1-2, with D tentatively TRBD1 (5 bases). The V gene's germline CDR1 is LNHDA and CDR2 SQIVND (reference sequence). The ends were cut back, 5 bases at V and 8 bases at J, with 12 bases in the middle. The CDR3 is made up of 12 amino acids. CDR3 amino acids: CASSLGPGGYTF. CDR3 bases: TGTGCCAGTAGTTTGGGGCCCGGGGGCTACACCTTC.

This chain joins TRBV5-1 and TRBJ2-7; D remains ambiguous. Germline V lookup: CDR1 SGHRS, CDR2 YFSETQ. This CDR3 has 15 amino acids. V was clipped by 7 bases and J by 2 bases, with 19 bases between them. CDR3 region: CASSPSFTSTYEQYF. In nucleotides, the CDR3 is TGCGCCAGCTCCCCATCGTTCACATCAACCTACGAGCAGTACTTC. Together with reference TRBV5-1 and TRBJ2-7, the CDR3 gives the full variable domain: KAGVTQTPRYLIKTRGQQVTLSCSPISGHRSVSWYQQTPGQGLQFLFEYFSETQRNKGNFPGRFSGRQFSNSRSEMNVSTLELGDSALYLCASSPSFTSTYEQYFGPGTRLTVT.

This chain links TRBV21-1 with TRBJ2-7; the table's D call, TRBD1, has no DNA check behind it. TRBV21-1 is reported as a pseudogene. This CDR3 has 12 amino acids. The CDR3 sequence: CASMGAMQEQYF. Here the CDR3 DNA reads TGTGCCAGCATGGGGGCAATGCAAGAGCAGTACTTC.

The rearrangement joins TRBV5-4 to TRBJ2-5; 8 bases are shared with TRBD2. CDR3 length equals 16 residues. CDR1 is SGHNT, CDR2 YYREEE, per germline (reference sequence). J gave up 5 bases and V 2 bases, and 11 bases lay outside the gene matches. CDR3 in amino acids: CASSFPISGERETQYF. For the CDR3, the DNA is TGTGCCAGCAGCTTCCCTATTAGCGGGGAGAGGGAGACCCAGTACTTC.

The chain uses TRBV27 and TRBJ2-7; 9 bases map to TRBD1. This CDR3 is built from 19 residues. Trimming cost V 6 bases and J 0 bases; bases outside gene matches: 18. The V gene's germline CDR1 is MNHEY and CDR2 SMNVEV (reference sequence). The CDR3 is CASRPTRSYRGLSSYEQYF. The DNA for the CDR3 is TGTGCCAGCAGACCTACTAGAAGTTACAGGGGGCTTAGCTCCTACGAGCAGTACTTC.

J is TRBJ2-5 and V is TRBV12-2; the table's D call, TRBD1, was not checked against the DNA. TRBV12-2 is assigned pseudogene status. The CDR3 length is 13 residues. CDR3 bases: TGTGCAAGTCGCCAGGGGACCCAAGAGACCCAGTACTTC. Translated, it gives CASRQGTQETQYF.

This chain links TRBV7-8 with TRBJ2-2; 11 bases are a match to TRBD2. Germline CDR1 and CDR2: SGHVS and FQNEAQ. The CDR3 sequence is 19 residues long. V was clipped by 5 bases and J by 3 bases; unmatched bases: 14. CDR3 sequence: CASSPPGRTSGLYTGELFF. CDR3 sequence (DNA): TGTGCCAGCAGCCCCCCAGGACGGACTAGCGGGCTTTACACCGGGGAGCTGTTTTTT.

In regard to this clone: Other nucleotide sequences in the sample specify the same CDR3. The rearrangement joins TRBV18 to TRBJ1-4; 9 bases map to TRBD1. This CDR3 region has 15 residues. The germline V gene has CDR1 KGHSH and CDR2 LQKENI. After removal of 6 bases from V and 0 bases from J, the junction contained 2 bases not matched to a gene. CDR3 sequence: CASSRQGATNEKLFF. CDR3 DNA: TGTGCCAGCTCTCGACAGGGGGCAACTAATGAAAAACTGTTTTTT.

This clone was seen a handful of times. DNA of the CDR3: TGTGCCAGCAGCGTCGACGGGGCGGGAAACAATGAGCAGTTCTTC. Its protein product is CASSVDGAGNNEQFF. V and J are TRBV9 and TRBJ2-1; tentatively, D is TRBD2 (6 bases). This CDR3 comprises 15 residues. Between the trimmed V and J ends, which lost 2 bases and 5 bases, there was a span of 14 bases. Germline V gene sequence: CDR1 SGDLS, CDR2 YYNGEE.

This clone was counted ten times or more. Additional DNA sequences in this sample encode the identical CDR3. The chain is built from TRBV5-1 and TRBJ1-1, with TRBD1 identical over 7 bases. This CDR3 spans 14 amino acids. With 0 bases clipped from V and 1 base from J, the junction kept 0 bases outside the gene matches. CDR1 and CDR2 (germline): SGHRS, YFSETQ. CDR3 bases: TGCGCCAGCAGCTTGGGGACAGGGAACACTGAAGCTTTCTTT. Translated, it gives CASSLGTGNTEAFF.

This clone was observed a handful of times. The V and J genes are TRBV4-2 and TRBJ1-1; a possible D gene is TRBD1 (6 bases). The ends were cut back, 7 bases at V and 2 bases at J, with 14 bases in the middle. Germline V gene lookup returns CDR1 LGHNA and CDR2 YNFKEQ. CDR3 length: 14 amino acids. This CDR3 is CASTSLGTNTEAFF. The CDR3 DNA is TGTGCCAGCACCTCCCTAGGGACAAACACTGAAGCTTTCTTT.

This chain uses TRBV5-1 with TRBJ2-6, with a tentative D call TRBD1 (6 bases). This CDR3 contains 15 residues. CDR1 SGHRS and CDR2 YFSETQ come from the germline V gene. The V end lost 3 bases, the J end lost 4 bases, and 11 bases lay between the germline ends. The DNA for the CDR3 is TGCGCCAGCAGCTGGGACACTCCCGGGGCCAACGTCCTGACTTTC. Translation: CASSWDTPGANVLTF.

The chain links TRBV6-4 to TRBJ2-3, with a tentative D call TRBD1 (5 bases). This CDR3 has 16 residues. Germline assignment: CDR1 MRHNA and CDR2 SNTAGT. The V end lost 6 bases, the J end lost 0 bases, and 16 bases lay between the germline ends. The CDR3 DNA sequence: TGTGCCAGCAGCCCTACCCCCGCAGGGAGCACAGATACGCAGTATTTT. Its translation is CASSPTPAGSTDTQYF.

The chain uses TRBV12-5 and TRBJ2-5; a possible D gene is TRBD1 (5 bases). Trimming cost V 1 base and J 5 bases, with 23 bases left between them. CDR1 is LGHNT and CDR2 is FRNRAP in the germline V gene. The CDR3 sequence is 18 residues long. The CDR3 reads CASGLGPFCETASETQYF. The CDR3 region has the DNA TGTGCTAGTGGTTTGGGACCTTTTTGCGAGACAGCCTCCGAGACCCAGTACTTC.

The sample holds one count of this clone. This chain joins TRBV7-9 and TRBJ1-1; unclear D gene. The length of the CDR3 is 13 residues. Germline V gives CDR1 SEHNR, CDR2 FQNEAQ (reference sequence). Trimming took off 8 bases at V and 1 base at J, with 11 bases between the two ends. Here the CDR3 reads CASAVRGNTEAFF. As DNA, the CDR3 is TGTGCCAGCGCTGTACGGGGGAACACTGAAGCTTTCTTT.

The V gene is TRBV12-5, the J gene TRBJ1-2; TRBD1 matches 11 bases. With V trimmed by 3 bases and J by 7 bases, 7 bases remained unmatched. The CDR3 has 15 amino acids. In germline, CDR1 is LGHNT, CDR2 FRNRAP. CDR3 protein: CASGFLPGQGGGYTF. The CDR3 DNA sequence: TGTGCTAGTGGTTTTTTACCGGGACAGGGGGGTGGCTACACCTTC.

This sequence joins TRBV5-1 and TRBJ2-3; D gene ambiguous. V lost 4 bases to trimming and J lost 4 bases, with 13 bases between them. The germline gives CDR1 SGHRS, CDR2 YFSETQ. The CDR3 runs to 14 residues. CDR3 in DNA: TGCGCCAGCAGCCCTCCTACGCTACCAGATACGCAGTATTTT. Translated: CASSPPTLPDTQYF.

This rearrangement joins TRBV6-1 to TRBJ1-1; D gene ambiguous. Germline V lookup: CDR1 MNHNS, CDR2 SASEGT. Trimming left V 7 bases short and J 2 bases short, with 14 bases between. This CDR3 region has 14 residues. CDR3 DNA sequence: TGTGCCAGCACTCGGTCGGCAGGCAACACTGAAGCTTTCTTT. The encoded protein is CASTRSAGNTEAFF.

The chain recombines TRBV11-2 with TRBJ2-3; D not resolved. V shed 0 bases and J shed 3 bases, with 7 bases lying between them. Germline V gives CDR1 SGHAT, CDR2 FQNNGV. This CDR3 has 14 amino acids. CDR3 nucleotide sequence: TGTGCCAGCAGCTTAGATCCCAAGACAGATACGCAGTATTTT. It translates to CASSLDPKTDTQYF.

V and J are TRBV6-6 and TRBJ1-1, with D hard to call. There are 12 residues in the CDR3. Looked up from germline, CDR1 is MNHNY and CDR2 is SVGAGI (reference sequence). V shed 6 bases and J shed 3 bases, with 8 bases lying between them. The CDR3 loop is CASSPLYTEAFF. The CDR3 DNA reads as TGTGCCAGCAGCCCATTATACACTGAAGCTTTCTTT.